This T cell receptor beta chain was obtained from a study of cytomegalovirus exposure and HLA in healthy donors. The study ran its PCR with 60 Vbeta and 13 Jbeta primers. Sequencing used immunoSEQ multiplex PCR; TCRdb keeps in-frame clones, though not all of them. In the table there are some 180,000 clones, about 80% of which are singletons. V gave up 5 bases and J gave up 3 bases; unmatched junction bases: 2. The V gene's germline CDR1 is MDHEN and CDR2 SYDVKM. The CDR3 runs 13 residues. It was healthy bone marrow donors who served as donors. The sequence was obtained from a man aged 35 to 55 in good health and CMV-seropositive. Material: PBMCs. V is TRBV28 and J is TRBJ2-7; 9 positions agree with TRBD1. The DNA for the CDR3 is TGTGCCAGCAGTACGGGACAGGGCTACGAGCAGTACTTC. The encoded protein is CASSTGQGYEQYF.